These 32 T cell receptor beta chains were sequenced from one sample in a study of blood T cells in healthy people across ages. Primed by a sample-barcoded 5' primer and a J-beta primer mix, a second PCR proceeded for 7 to 11 cycles. TCRdb independently ran MiXCR on the 5' RACE reads; one entry per CDR3 protein. The sample lists 850,000 to 1,300,000 distinct CDR3 sequences, over 35% occurring once. Sequenced material: blood. All receptors come from a woman aged 55 to 70 in good health.

This clonotype has more than one count but fewer than ten. J is TRBJ2-3 and V is TRBV7-3, with TRBD1 identical over 7 bases. CDR3 size: 15 residues. Germline V CDR1 and CDR2: SGHTA, FQGTGA. V lost 5 bases and J lost 1; bases outside the gene matches: 6. As DNA, the CDR3 is TGTGCCAGCAGCCCGACAGGGTGGCGCACAGATACGCAGTATTTT. Protein sequence: CASSPTGWRTDTQYF.

In regard to this clonotype: This could be a read error, since a much larger clone is one nucleotide away. V is TRBV5-1 and J is TRBJ2-5; unclear D gene. The DNA end is more similar to TRBJ2-7, so the J call may be wrong. The CDR3 is 14 amino acids. Germline V gene data show CDR1 as SGHRS and CDR2 as YFSETQ. CDR3 region: CASSVEVSAAEQYF. The CDR3 DNA is TGCGCCAGCAGCGTGGAAGTTTCGGCAGCCGAGCAGTACTTC.

The chain is built from TRBV20-1 and TRBJ1-2; D is ambiguous. The CDR3 is 15 residues long. The V end was cut by 0 bases, the J end by 4 bases, with 15 bases between. Germline V gene sequence: CDR1 DFQATT, CDR2 SNEGSKA (reference sequence). CDR3 region: CSARDSAGLFYGYTF. The CDR3 coding sequence is TGCAGTGCTAGAGACAGCGCCGGACTATTCTATGGCTACACCTTC.

Points on this clonotype: The junction does not match germline at one end; this may be a read error. The V call is TRBV27, the J call TRBJ1-6; no clear D gene. Germline CDR1 MNHEY, CDR2 SMNVEV (reference sequence). This CDR3 spans 14 amino acids. The DNA for the CDR3 is TGTGCCAGCAGTTCCGGGCCCCGCTTGTCACCCCCCCACTTT. Its protein product is CASSSGPRLSPPHF.

This clonotype showed up just a few times. Here the CDR3 reads CSARANRVGITGNEQFF. As DNA, the CDR3 is TGCAGTGCTAGAGCCAACAGGGTAGGGATAACTGGCAATGAGCAGTTCTTC. This sequence joins TRBV20-1 and TRBJ2-1; perhaps TRBD1 as D (6 bases). The germline CDR1 and CDR2 sequences are DFQATT and SNEGSKA (reference sequence). CDR3 size: 17 residues. Trimming removed 1 base at V and 6 bases at J, with 22 bases between.

This clonotype was observed at least ten times. CDR3 coding DNA: TGTGCCAGCAGCCAAGATGCAGGCCCATTCTACGAGCAGTACTTC. Its protein product is CASSQDAGPFYEQYF. The gene calls are TRBV3-1 and TRBJ2-7; D is unresolved. This CDR3 region has 15 residues. The V end lost 0 bases, the J end lost 3 bases, and 12 bases lay between the germline ends. Germline CDR1 reads LGHDT; CDR2 reads YNNKEL (reference sequence).

The chain uses TRBV28 and TRBJ2-5; 8 nucleotides line up with TRBD2. The CDR3 has 17 amino acids. V gave up 2 bases and J gave up 1 base; unmatched junction bases: 9. The germline V gene encodes CDR1 MDHEN and CDR2 SYDVKM. CDR3 protein: CASSLAGVAGPQETQYF. The CDR3 region has the DNA TGTGCCAGCAGTTTAGCGGGGGTAGCGGGACCCCAAGAGACCCAGTACTTC.

V usage is TRBV4-1 and J usage is TRBJ1-4; D remains ambiguous. This CDR3 spans 15 amino acids. Germline values: CDR1 MGHRA, CDR2 YSYEKL. Between the trimmed V and J ends, which lost 1 base and 5 bases, there was a span of 11 bases. The CDR3 DNA sequence: TGCGCCAGCAGCCAAGGAGAGTTCCAAAATGAAAAACTGTTTTTT. Its translation is CASSQGEFQNEKLFF.

This chain connects TRBV24-1 to TRBJ1-1; 7 positions agree with TRBD1. The CDR3 is 11 amino acids. Germline V lookup: CDR1 KGHDR, CDR2 SFDVKD. V dropped 9 bases and J dropped 7; count of bases not matched to a gene: 4. CDR3 region: CATRDRFEAFF. Written as DNA, the CDR3 is TGTGCCACCCGGGACAGATTTGAAGCTTTCTTT.

This clonotype was observed a handful of times. The rearrangement joins TRBV27 to TRBJ1-2, with a tentative D call TRBD1 (6 bases). There are 13 residues in the CDR3. Trimming left V 5 bases short and J 5 bases short, with 12 bases between. Germline CDR1 MNHEY, CDR2 SMNVEV (reference sequence). CDR3 amino acids: CASSAGTQYGYTF. The CDR3 nucleotides read TGTGCCAGCAGTGCCGGGACACAATATGGCTACACCTTC.

About this clonotype itself: A much larger clonotype is one base distant, so this may be a read error. The CDR3 DNA is TGTGCCAGCCAGGGGGGGAAGGGAAAGGGCGAGCAGTACTTC. It is translated as CASQGGKGKGEQYF. This chain connects TRBV10-3 to TRBJ2-5; perhaps D is TRBD1 or TRBD2 (7 bases each). The J call may not be correct, given that the DNA end is closer to TRBJ2-7. Germline V gene sequence: CDR1 ENHRY, CDR2 SYGVKD. CDR3 length: 14 residues.

The chain uses TRBV29-1 and TRBJ2-1; 7 nucleotides line up with TRBD2. V lost 5 bases and J lost 0; bases outside the gene matches: 7. This CDR3 is built from 15 residues. The V gene's germline CDR1 is SQVTM and CDR2 ANQGSEA. The CDR3 protein is CSVPSGRSSYNEQFF. CDR3 in DNA: TGCAGCGTTCCTAGCGGTCGAAGCTCCTACAATGAGCAGTTCTTC.

V is TRBV7-9 and J is TRBJ2-1; D is unresolved. This CDR3 region has 17 residues. Per the germline V gene, CDR1 is SEHNR and CDR2 is FQNEAQ (reference sequence). Trimming removed 5 bases from V and 9 bases from J, with 26 bases in between. As DNA, the CDR3 is TGTGCCAGCAGCACCTACCAACCCTCCCCCCCGAGGCGTGAGCAGTTCTTC. As protein: CASSTYQPSPPRREQFF. Full variable domain (remainder filled in from reference TRBV7-9 and TRBJ2-1): DTGVSQNPRHKITKRGQNVTFRCDPISEHNRLYWYRQTLGQGPEFLTYFQNEAQLEKSRLLSDRFSAERPKGSFSTLEIQRTEQGDSAMYLCASSTYQPSPPRREQFFGPGTRLTVL.

The chain employs TRBV6-2 or TRBV6-3 and TRBJ2-5; a weak D match, TRBD1 (6 bases). Germline V gene data show CDR1 as MNHEY and CDR2 as SVGEGT. This CDR3 has 14 residues. V lost 2 bases to trimming and J lost 4 bases, with 11 bases between them. The chain's CDR3 is CASSYGQRIETQYF. The CDR3 coding sequence is TGTGCCAGCAGTTACGGACAGAGAATAGAGACCCAGTACTTC.

This chain links TRBV3-1 with TRBJ2-1; D not resolved. Germline CDR1 LGHDT, CDR2 YNNKEL (reference sequence). This CDR3 is 14 amino acids long. The V gene lost 2 bases and the J gene lost 3 bases, with 8 bases spanning the gap. This chain's CDR3 is CASSQSGYYNEQFF. As DNA, the CDR3 is TGTGCCAGCAGCCAATCAGGTTACTACAATGAGCAGTTCTTC.

The chain couples TRBV4-2 to TRBJ1-2; D ambiguous. Germline V gene sequence: CDR1 LGHNA, CDR2 YNFKEQ. The CDR3 has 15 residues. V gave up 0 bases and J gave up 3 bases, with 11 bases separating them. The chain's CDR3 is CASSQDSGDYYGYTF. The CDR3 region has the DNA TGTGCCAGCAGCCAAGATTCAGGCGACTACTATGGCTACACCTTC.

This clonotype appeared once. The J gene is TRBJ2-1, the V gene TRBV28; TRBD1 aligns across 7 bases. The CDR3 consists of 13 residues. V was pared by 11 bases and J by 8 bases, with 12 bases of the junction left unmatched. Germline loops: CDR1 MDHEN, CDR2 SYDVKM. In nucleotides, the CDR3 is TGTGCCTGCCTTCGAGGGGGCTTGGATGAGCAGTTCTTC. This translates into CACLRGGLDEQFF.

This chain connects TRBV20-1 to TRBJ2-1, with a tentative D call TRBD2 (6 bases). CDR1 DFQATT and CDR2 SNEGSKA come from the germline V gene (reference sequence). This CDR3 region has 14 residues. The V and J ends lost 4 bases and 0 bases respectively, with 10 bases between them. The CDR3 nucleotides read TGCAGTGCTAACGGGAGAACCTCCTACAATGAGCAGTTCTTC. This codes for CSANGRTSYNEQFF.

This chain uses TRBV6-1 with TRBJ2-1; no clear D. The CDR3 is 10 amino acids. With 8 bases removed from V and 13 bases from J, the gap between germline ends came to 12 bases. Germline V lookup: CDR1 MNHNS, CDR2 SASEGT. CDR3 sequence: CASADNLQFF. Here the CDR3 DNA reads TGTGCCAGCGCAGACAATCTTCAGTTCTTC.

This clonotype was seen a few times. The chain is built from TRBV7-2 and TRBJ2-5; D perhaps matches TRBD1 (5 bases). Trimming took off 1 base at V and 5 bases at J, with 14 bases between the two ends. Germline CDR1 SGHTA, CDR2 FQGNSA. The CDR3 runs 15 residues. Here the CDR3 DNA reads TGTGCCAGCAGCTTAGTTCAGGGATCAGAGGAGACCCAGTACTTC. Its protein is CASSLVQGSEETQYF.

The sample holds a few counts of this clonotype. CDR3 protein: CASSFKLGGNQPQHF. CDR3 nucleotide sequence: TGTGCCAGCAGTTTCAAGTTGGGAGGCAATCAGCCCCAGCATTTT. The chain recombines TRBV27 with TRBJ1-5, with unresolved D. The germline V gene encodes CDR1 MNHEY and CDR2 SMNVEV (reference sequence). This CDR3 has 15 amino acids. Trimming removed 3 bases at V and 2 bases at J, with 11 bases between.

This clonotype was counted between two and nine times. CDR3 amino acids: CASSLGEGDRIYTF. DNA for the CDR3: TGTGCCAGCAGCTTAGGGGAGGGGGACCGAATCTACACCTTC. The chain employs TRBV7-6 and TRBJ1-2; D might be TRBD1 (6 bases). Germline CDR1 reads SGHVS; CDR2 reads FNYEAQ. CDR3 length equals 14 residues. Trimming left V 1 base short and J 10 bases short, with 16 bases between.

Details on this clonotype: One junction end does not reproduce the germline sequence, and a read error may be involved. This chain uses TRBV20-1 with TRBJ1-1; D is possibly TRBD1 (6 bases). The CDR3 totals 14 residues. CDR1 and CDR2 (germline): DFQATT, SNEGSKA (reference sequence). CDR3 bases: TGCAGTGCTAGAGATGATCGGGGGGCGACTGAAGCTATCTTT. This encodes CSARDDRGATEAIF.

This chain links TRBV11-1 with TRBJ2-1, with 8 bases lining up with TRBD1. V dropped 5 bases and J dropped 9; count of bases not matched to a gene: 6. The CDR3 has 13 residues. Germline loops: CDR1 SGHAT, CDR2 FQDESV (reference sequence). CDR3 nucleotide sequence: TGTGCCAGCAGCCAGGACAGGGTTGGTGAGCAGTTCTTC. Protein product: CASSQDRVGEQFF. Using reference TRBV11-1 and TRBJ2-1 for the parts outside the CDR3, the full variable domain is EAEVAQSPRYKITEKSQAVAFWCDPISGHATLYWYRQILGQGPELLVQFQDESVVDDSQLPKDRFSAERLKGVDSTLKIQPAELGDSAMYLCASSQDRVGEQFFGPGTRLTVL.

This clonotype was recorded a few times. In nucleotides, the CDR3 is TGTGCCAGCAGTCGGCGACAGGCTGGGGCCAACGTCCTGACTTTC. Translating it yields CASSRRQAGANVLTF. V gene TRBV12-3 or TRBV12-4 combines with J gene TRBJ2-6; a possible D gene is TRBD1 (6 bases). CDR3 length: 15 amino acids. V lost 5 bases and J lost 2, with 10 bases in between.

The V call is TRBV15, the J call TRBJ2-7; 9 bases align to TRBD1. The CDR3 consists of 16 residues. CDR1 is LNHNV and CDR2 is YYDKDF in the germline V gene (reference sequence). J lost 4 bases, V lost 1 base, and 8 bases had no gene match. The CDR3, as DNA: TGTGCCACCAGCAGAGTGGGGGGACAGGGAACGTACGAGCAGTACTTC. It translates to CATSRVGGQGTYEQYF. The whole variable domain, filled in from reference TRBV15 and TRBJ2-7, reads DAMVIQNPRYQVTQFGKPVTLSCSQTLNHNVMYWYQQKSSQAPKLLFHYYDKDFNNEADTPDNFQSRRPNTSFCFLDIRSPGLGDTAMYLCATSRVGGQGTYEQYFGPGTRLTVT.

The chain is built from TRBV25-1 and TRBJ1-5; 9 bases fit TRBD1. The CDR3 length is 15 residues. V shed 4 bases, J shed 4 bases, and the junction held 5 bases outside the gene matches. CDR1 and CDR2 from the germline V gene are MGHDK and SYGVNS. The DNA for the CDR3 is TGTGCCAGCAGTGGAGACAGGGGGGTAAATCAGCCCCAGCATTTT. It yields the protein CASSGDRGVNQPQHF.

There are a few counts of this clonotype. The genes are TRBV27 and TRBJ2-6; maybe TRBD2 (6 bases). Trimming removed 3 bases from V and 3 bases from J, with 9 bases in between. Germline V gene sequence: CDR1 MNHEY, CDR2 SMNVEV (reference sequence). This CDR3 is 15 amino acids long. The CDR3 loop reads CASSLGGLGANVLTF. In nucleotides, the CDR3 is TGTGCCAGCAGTTTGGGGGGACTTGGGGCCAACGTCCTGACTTTC.

Only a few counts were recorded for this clonotype. The rearrangement links TRBV7-9 to TRBJ2-1, with D possibly matching TRBD1 (6 bases). Trimming removed 3 bases at V and 6 bases at J, with 15 bases between. In germline, CDR1 is SEHNR, CDR2 FQNEAQ (reference sequence). This CDR3 comprises 15 residues. The CDR3 nucleotides read TGTGCCAGCAGCTTTCAAGGGGGAAAATTCAATGAGCAGTTCTTC. It yields the protein CASSFQGGKFNEQFF.

The chain links TRBV7-2 to TRBJ2-1; the match to TRBD2 covers 11 bases. CDR1 and CDR2 from the germline V gene are SGHTA and FQGNSA. The V and J ends lost 0 bases and 7 bases, in that order; junction bases with no gene match: 2. CDR3 length: 15 amino acids. The CDR3 DNA is TGTGCCAGCAGCTTAGCGACTAGCGGGACAAATGAGCAGTTCTTC. It encodes CASSLATSGTNEQFF.

The J gene is TRBJ1-2, the V gene TRBV29-1; TRBD1 is a possible D gene (6 bases). Germline CDR1 is SQVTM and CDR2 is ANQGSEA. V shed 1 base and J shed 3 bases, with 12 bases lying between them. The CDR3 has 14 amino acids. The CDR3 region is CSVEARRGDYGYTF. CDR3 bases: TGCAGCGTTGAAGCCCGGAGGGGGGACTATGGCTACACCTTC.

The table lists this clonotype with a few counts. The J gene is TRBJ2-3, the V gene TRBV9; perhaps TRBD2 as D (5 bases). The CDR3 consists of 14 residues. V gave up 0 bases and J gave up 4 bases, with 9 bases separating them. CDR1 and CDR2 (germline): SGDLS, YYNGEE. Here the CDR3 reads CASSVALAADTQYF. CDR3 sequence (DNA): TGTGCCAGCAGCGTAGCTCTAGCAGCAGATACGCAGTATTTT.